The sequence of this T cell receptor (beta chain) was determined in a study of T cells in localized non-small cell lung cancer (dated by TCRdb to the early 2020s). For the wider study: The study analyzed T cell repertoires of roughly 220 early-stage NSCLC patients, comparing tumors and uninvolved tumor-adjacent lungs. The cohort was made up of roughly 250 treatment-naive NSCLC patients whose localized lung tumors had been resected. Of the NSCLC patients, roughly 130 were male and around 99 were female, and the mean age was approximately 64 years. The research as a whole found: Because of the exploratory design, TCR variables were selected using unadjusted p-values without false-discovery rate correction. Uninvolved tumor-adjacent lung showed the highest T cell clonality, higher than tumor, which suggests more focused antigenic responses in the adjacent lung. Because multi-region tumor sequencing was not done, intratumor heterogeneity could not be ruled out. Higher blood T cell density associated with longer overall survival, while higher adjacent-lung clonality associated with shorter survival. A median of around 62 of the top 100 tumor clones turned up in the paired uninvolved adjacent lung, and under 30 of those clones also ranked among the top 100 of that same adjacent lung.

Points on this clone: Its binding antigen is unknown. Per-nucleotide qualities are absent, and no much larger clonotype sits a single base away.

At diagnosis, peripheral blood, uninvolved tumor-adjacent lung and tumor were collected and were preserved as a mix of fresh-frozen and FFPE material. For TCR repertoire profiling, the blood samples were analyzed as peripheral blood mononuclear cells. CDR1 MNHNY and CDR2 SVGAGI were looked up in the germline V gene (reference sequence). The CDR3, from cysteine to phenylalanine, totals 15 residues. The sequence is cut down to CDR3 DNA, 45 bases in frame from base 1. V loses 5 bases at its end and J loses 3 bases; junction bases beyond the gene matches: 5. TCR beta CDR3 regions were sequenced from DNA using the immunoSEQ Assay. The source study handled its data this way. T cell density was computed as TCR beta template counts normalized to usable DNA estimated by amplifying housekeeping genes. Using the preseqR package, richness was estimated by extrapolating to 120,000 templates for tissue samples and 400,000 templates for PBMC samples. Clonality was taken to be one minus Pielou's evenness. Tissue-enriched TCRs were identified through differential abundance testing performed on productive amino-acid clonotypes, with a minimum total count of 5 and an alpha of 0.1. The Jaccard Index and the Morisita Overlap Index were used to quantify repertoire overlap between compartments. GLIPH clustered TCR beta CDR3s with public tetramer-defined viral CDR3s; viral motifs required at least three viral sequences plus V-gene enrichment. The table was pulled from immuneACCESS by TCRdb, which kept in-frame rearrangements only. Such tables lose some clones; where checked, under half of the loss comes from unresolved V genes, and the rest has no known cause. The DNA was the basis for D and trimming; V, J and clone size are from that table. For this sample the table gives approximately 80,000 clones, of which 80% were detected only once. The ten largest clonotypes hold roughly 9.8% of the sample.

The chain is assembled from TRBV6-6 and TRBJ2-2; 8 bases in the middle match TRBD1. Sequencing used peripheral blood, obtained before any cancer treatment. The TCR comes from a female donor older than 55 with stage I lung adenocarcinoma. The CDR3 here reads CASSQTGQDTGELFF. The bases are TGTGCCAGCAGTCAAACGGGACAGGACACCGGGGAGCTGTTTTTT.